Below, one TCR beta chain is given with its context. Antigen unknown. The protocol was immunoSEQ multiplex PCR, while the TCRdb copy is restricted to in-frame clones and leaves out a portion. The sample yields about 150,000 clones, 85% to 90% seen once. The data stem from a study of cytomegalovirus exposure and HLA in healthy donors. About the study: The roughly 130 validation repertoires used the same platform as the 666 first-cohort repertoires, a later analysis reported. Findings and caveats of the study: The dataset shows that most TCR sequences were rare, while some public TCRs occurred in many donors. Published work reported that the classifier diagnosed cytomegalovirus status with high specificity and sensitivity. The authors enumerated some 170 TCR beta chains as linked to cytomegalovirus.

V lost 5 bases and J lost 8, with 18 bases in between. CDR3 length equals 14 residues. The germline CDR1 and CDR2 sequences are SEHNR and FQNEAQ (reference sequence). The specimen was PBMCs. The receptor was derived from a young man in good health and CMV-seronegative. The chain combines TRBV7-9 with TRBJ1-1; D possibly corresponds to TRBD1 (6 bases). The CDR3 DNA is TGTGCCAGCAGCCCGGGACAACCGTCAAGAGAAGCTTTCTTT. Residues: CASSPGQPSREAFF.